This T cell receptor (beta chain) was retrieved from a study of blood T cell repertoires in COVID-19. Study details: Italy, Spain and the United States were the sources of the convalescent and acute COVID-19 samples. Nucleic acid was either cDNA or gDNA, and it came from T cells, B-cell-depleted T cells, or PBMCs.

The CDR3 sequence is 14 residues long. With V trimmed by 2 bases and J by 4 bases, 2 bases remained unmatched. Germline assignment: CDR1 SGHDT and CDR2 YYEEEE. Per the original methods: The assay estimated nucleated cells by amplifying reference gene primers. Clones were sequenced by immunoSEQ multiplex PCR, and TCRdb holds only the in-frame ones, with some missing. V, J and clone size derive from that table, while D and trimming were established from the DNA sequence. The sample shows some 200,000 clones, over 75% of them seen only once. V is TRBV5-6 and J is TRBJ1-1, with TRBD1 identical over 10 bases. Source material: peripheral blood. The source is a man between 45 and 60 years old with acute or convalescent COVID-19. The DNA for the CDR3 is TGTGCCAGCAGCTTCGGGACAGGGGCCACTGAAGCTTTCTTT. It specifies CASSFGTGATEAFF.